The T cell receptor (beta chain) under discussion was sequenced for a study of CD8+CD57+ T cells in acquired aplastic anemia. In the case of this clonotype: Germline is not matched at one junction end, which may reflect a read error.

CDR3 and TCR beta VDJ profiling relied on a genomic DNA template. One entry per CDR3 protein, called by TCRdb with MiXCR from the reads. The data show tens of thousands of distinct CDR3 sequences, approximately 45% seen once. This CDR3 is built from 10 residues. The germline gives CDR1 LNHDA, CDR2 SQIVND (reference sequence). The clonotype was recovered from a human donor in good health, serving as a control. This sequence joins TRBV19 and TRBJ2-7, with D perhaps TRBD1 (6 bases). The sample consisted of sorted CD4+, CD8+, or CD8+CD57+ T cells (not recorded which) from PBMCs. CDR3 sequence reads: CASSTRHRAF. The CDR3 DNA sequence: TGTGCCAGTAGTACCCGACACAGGGCCTTC.